These 15 T cell receptor beta chains were all obtained from the same sample, sequenced in a study of pediatric ulcerative colitis. Repertoires were generated with immunoSEQ multiplex PCR, while TCRdb's copy carries only in-frame clones and drops some. Counted here are 55,000 to 75,000 clones, roughly nine tenths occurring once; the ten biggest clones make up approximately 3.5%. Material for sequencing was blood. Receptor source: a boy younger than 18 with severe ulcerative colitis.

The chain is built from TRBV19 and TRBJ2-7; tentatively, D is TRBD2 (6 bases). The germline V gene encodes CDR1 LNHDA and CDR2 SQIVND (reference sequence). This CDR3 contains 15 residues. V gave up 6 bases and J gave up 2 bases, with 17 bases separating them. This chain's CDR3 is CASSDQVGGPYEQYF. CDR3 bases: TGTGCCAGTAGCGATCAAGTCGGAGGGCCCTACGAGCAGTACTTC.

This chain uses TRBV6-6 with TRBJ2-1; tentatively, D is TRBD2 (5 bases). Germline V gene lookup returns CDR1 MNHNY and CDR2 SVGAGI (reference sequence). The V and J ends lost 7 bases and 6 bases respectively, with 13 bases between them. CDR3 length: 13 residues. The CDR3 spells CASTTDSLNEQFF. In DNA form, the CDR3 reads TGTGCCAGCACCACGGACTCACTCAATGAGCAGTTCTTC.

This chain joins TRBV29-1 and TRBJ2-1; TRBD2 agrees at 10 bases. The trim removed 4 bases at V and 7 bases at J, leaving 4 bases unmatched. The CDR3 is 13 residues long. Germline V gene lookup returns CDR1 SQVTM and CDR2 ANQGSEA. The CDR3 bases are TGCAGCGTTGTCCAACTAGCGGGGAATGAGCAGTTCTTC. Translating it yields CSVVQLAGNEQFF.

This sequence joins TRBV7-9 and TRBJ1-1; a possible D gene is TRBD1 (6 bases). From germline, CDR1 is SEHNR and CDR2 FQNEAQ (reference sequence). V gave up 0 bases and J gave up 0 bases, with 8 bases separating them. The length of the CDR3 is 15 residues. This chain's CDR3 is CASSLAGTLNTEAFF. CDR3 DNA sequence: TGTGCCAGCAGCTTAGCCGGGACACTGAACACTGAAGCTTTCTTT.

V is TRBV15 and J is TRBJ2-5; D gene ambiguous. This CDR3 has 12 amino acids. CDR1 LNHNV and CDR2 YYDKDF come from the germline V gene (reference sequence). The V gene lost 0 bases and the J gene lost 5 bases, with 4 bases spanning the gap. The CDR3 DNA reads TGTGCCACCAGCAGAGATGAGGAGACCCAGTACTTC. Translation gives CATSRDEETQYF. Drawing the rest from reference TRBV15 and TRBJ2-5, the complete variable domain is DAMVIQNPRYQVTQFGKPVTLSCSQTLNHNVMYWYQQKSSQAPKLLFHYYDKDFNNEADTPDNFQSRRPNTSFCFLDIRSPGLGDTAMYLCATSRDEETQYFGPGTRLLVL.

The rearrangement uses TRBV18 and TRBJ2-1; no reliable D call. Trimming cost V 5 bases and J 6 bases, with 17 bases left between them. CDR1 KGHSH and CDR2 LQKENI come from the germline V gene. There are 15 residues in the CDR3. CDR3 amino acids: CASSKGAEASNEQFF. CDR3 DNA: TGTGCCAGCTCAAAAGGAGCAGAAGCTTCCAATGAGCAGTTCTTC.

This chain joins TRBV7-8 and TRBJ2-1, with D uncertain. Looked up from germline, CDR1 is SGHVS and CDR2 is FQNEAQ. The germline V and J ends were trimmed by 0 bases and 10 bases, with 7 bases remaining between them. The CDR3 sequence is 12 residues long. In nucleotides, the CDR3 is TGTGCCAGCAGCTTAGCGATGGCGGAGCAGTTCTTC. As protein: CASSLAMAEQFF.

The V gene is TRBV13, the J gene TRBJ2-7, with 13 bases fitting TRBD2. The CDR3 has 15 residues. The V and J ends lost 5 bases and 5 bases, in that order; junction bases with no gene match: 6. The germline V gene has CDR1 PRHDT and CDR2 FYEKMQ (reference sequence). The CDR3 loop is CASSLGLAGSNEQYF. DNA of the CDR3: TGTGCCAGCAGCCTGGGACTAGCGGGAAGCAACGAGCAGTACTTC.

This sequence joins TRBV6-5 and TRBJ2-2, with TRBD2 matching 11 bases. The V segment lost 4 bases and the J segment 5 bases; nucleotides outside the gene matches: 3. The CDR3 covers 15 residues. CDR1 and CDR2 from the germline V gene are MNHEY and SVGAGI. The CDR3 DNA follows: TGTGCCAGCAGTTCCACTAGCGGGAGTACCGGGGAGCTGTTTTTT. Protein product: CASSSTSGSTGELFF.

The chain joins TRBV28 to TRBJ1-2; possibly TRBD1 for D (6 bases). V was pared by 7 bases and J by 4 bases, with 22 bases between. CDR1 MDHEN and CDR2 SYDVKM come from the germline V gene. CDR3 size: 16 residues. The CDR3 nucleotides read TGTGCCAGCACTCTTAACGGGGGCCCCATAACCTATGGCTACACCTTC. Translated: CASTLNGGPITYGYTF.

This chain joins TRBV9 and TRBJ2-1; D is possibly TRBD1 or TRBD2 (6 bases each). CDR1 and CDR2 from the germline V gene are SGDLS and YYNGEE. Trimming cost V 0 bases and J 8 bases, with 15 bases left between them. The CDR3 loop spans 15 amino acids. The CDR3 region is CASSVALLEGDEQFF. In DNA form, the CDR3 reads TGTGCCAGCAGCGTAGCCCTGCTGGAGGGGGATGAGCAGTTCTTC. The complete variable domain, with remaining parts taken from reference TRBV9 and TRBJ2-1, reads DSGVTQTPKHLITATGQRVTLRCSPRSGDLSVYWYQQSLDQGLQFLIQYYNGEERAKGNILERFSAQQFPDLHSELNLSSLELGDSALYFCASSVALLEGDEQFFGPGTRLTVL.

This clone was seen just once. The V call is TRBV9, the J call TRBJ2-2; TRBD2 aligns across 8 bases. The ends lost 0 bases at V and 6 bases at J; junction bases unmatched: 16. The CDR3 totals 19 residues. Germline V gives CDR1 SGDLS, CDR2 YYNGEE. The DNA of the CDR3 is TGTGCCAGCAGCGTAGCTGGTTCCAGCGGGAGCAAGAAGGCCGGGGAGCTGTTTTTT. It encodes CASSVAGSSGSKKAGELFF.

The chain uses TRBV10-3 and TRBJ2-7, with 10 bases matching TRBD1. Germline V CDR1 and CDR2: ENHRY, SYGVKD. The length of the CDR3 is 17 residues. With 0 bases clipped from V and 3 bases from J, the junction kept 8 bases outside the gene matches. This CDR3 is CAISESSGTGDFYEQYF. CDR3 sequence (DNA): TGTGCCATCAGTGAGTCTTCCGGGACAGGGGATTTCTACGAGCAGTACTTC.

The chain employs TRBV7-2 and TRBJ2-7; TRBD2 aligns across 10 bases. The germline V gene has CDR1 SGHTA and CDR2 FQGNSA. The CDR3 loop spans 14 amino acids. Trimming cost V 3 bases and J 6 bases; bases outside gene matches: 5. The CDR3 DNA is TGTGCCAGCAGCTTTCTAGCGGGAGCAGGCGAGCAGTACTTC. Translation: CASSFLAGAGEQYF.

V gene TRBV5-1 combines with J gene TRBJ2-6; perhaps TRBD1 as D (6 bases). The CDR3 totals 18 residues. V lost 0 bases and J 0 bases, leaving 13 bases between the germline ends. From germline, CDR1 is SGHRS and CDR2 YFSETQ. This CDR3 reads CASSLEDRGISGANVLTF. As DNA, the CDR3 is TGCGCCAGCAGCTTGGAGGACAGAGGTATCTCTGGGGCCAACGTCCTGACTTTC.